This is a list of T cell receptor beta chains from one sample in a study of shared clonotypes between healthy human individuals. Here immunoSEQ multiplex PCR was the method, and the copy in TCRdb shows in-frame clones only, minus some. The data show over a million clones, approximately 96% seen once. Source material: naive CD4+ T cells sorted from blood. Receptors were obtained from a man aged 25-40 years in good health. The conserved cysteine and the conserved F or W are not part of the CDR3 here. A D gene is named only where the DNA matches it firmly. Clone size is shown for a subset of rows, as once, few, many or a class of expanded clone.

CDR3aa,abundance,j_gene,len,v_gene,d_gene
ASSLTGGSYEQY,few,TRBJ2-7,12,TRBV19,TRBD1
ASSLHSGYEQY,NA,TRBJ2-7,11,TRBV7-2,NA
ASSSFGREVGNQPQH,NA,TRBJ1-5,15,TRBV5-6,NA
AWSVGMINQPQH,NA,TRBJ1-5,12,TRBV30,NA
ASSLGYRGLKEQY,NA,TRBJ2-7,13,TRBV7-9,TRBD1
ATPTSGGGWQF,once,TRBJ2-1,11,TRBV2,TRBD2
ASSPGPVMNTEAF,NA,TRBJ1-1,13,TRBV7-9,NA
ASSLDSTYGYT,NA,TRBJ1-2,11,TRBV7-6,NA
ASSLDRLYEQY,NA,TRBJ2-7,11,TRBV11-2,NA
AWSFLGTRADTQY,NA,TRBJ2-3,13,TRBV30,NA
ASSVKRNTEAF,NA,TRBJ1-1,11,TRBV19,NA
ASSLGQGLGYTEAF,NA,TRBJ1-1,14,TRBV19,TRBD1
ASSLVRGGYGYT,NA,TRBJ1-2,12,TRBV5-1,NA
ASQGPYNEQF,NA,TRBJ2-1,10,TRBV28,NA
ASSLLWLNEKLF,NA,TRBJ1-4,12,TRBV11-1,NA
ASSIGLGPQH,NA,TRBJ1-5,10,TRBV19,NA
ASSLVQAGAF,once,TRBJ1-1,10,TRBV7-9,NA
ASSTKTGVYEQY,NA,TRBJ2-7,12,TRBV19,TRBD1
ASRQAPNEQY,NA,TRBJ2-7,10,TRBV19,NA
ASSSPAGGPGEQY,NA,TRBJ2-7,13,TRBV5-1,TRBD2
ASSPKTGIRQPQH,NA,TRBJ1-5,13,TRBV6-6,TRBD1
ASSSVGGVAYEQY,NA,TRBJ2-7,13,TRBV28,TRBD2
ASSDRGYNEQF,NA,TRBJ2-1,11,TRBV5-6,TRBD1
ASSHSGRPYNEQF,NA,TRBJ2-1,13,TRBV18,TRBD2
ATLRDFLNTEAF,NA,TRBJ1-1,12,TRBV10-3,NA
ASSWTGRMNTEAF,NA,TRBJ1-1,13,TRBV27,TRBD1
AWRTGRNQPQH,NA,TRBJ1-5,11,TRBV30,TRBD1
ASSYRDRGSEAF,NA,TRBJ1-1,12,TRBV5-1,TRBD1
ASSPVPRGDTQY,NA,TRBJ2-3,12,TRBV9,NA
ATSRERHFWQEYNEQF,NA,TRBJ2-1,16,TRBV15,NA
ASSQDWQGHQPQH,NA,TRBJ1-5,13,TRBV4-1,NA
ASSHKVLSWGNTGELF,NA,TRBJ2-2,16,TRBV7-3,NA
ASSPWRYNEQF,NA,TRBJ2-1,11,TRBV28,NA
ASSLATRKSEQY,once,TRBJ2-7,12,TRBV7-2,NA
SAQIRDTLFEQF,NA,TRBJ2-1,12,TRBV29-1,NA
ASSFDSRPQAGELF,NA,TRBJ2-2,14,TRBV28,NA
ASSAFPQGNTEAF,NA,TRBJ1-1,13,TRBV5-4,NA
ASVNDRGSYEQY,NA,TRBJ2-7,12,TRBV2,TRBD1
ASTLVPNTEAF,NA,TRBJ1-1,11,TRBV6-1,NA
ASSSLGALTGELF,NA,TRBJ2-2,13,TRBV6-6,NA
ASSLPDTYNEQF,NA,TRBJ2-1,12,TRBV28,NA
ASSLEGRPGYT,once,TRBJ1-2,11,TRBV7-9,NA
SVEGGWSGRALGTQY,NA,TRBJ2-5,15,TRBV29-1,TRBD2